The source of this T cell receptor (beta chain) is a study of blood T cells in healthy people across ages. The study's findings and limits: Investigators viewed diversity estimates from one million T cells as underestimates, the study reported.

For this clonotype: Its target is unknown.

PCR was performed a second time for roughly 7 to 12 cycles using a sample-barcoded 5' primer and a J-beta primer mix. In TCRdb, the 5' RACE reads were re-called with MiXCR into one record per CDR3 protein. The sample comprises about 780,000 distinct CDR3 sequences, about 42% of which are singletons, and about a sixth rests with the top ten. The germline CDR1 and CDR2 sequences are SGHRS and YFSETQ. Germline trimming cut 4 bases from V and 2 bases from J; bases unmatched to any gene: 5. This CDR3 spans 14 amino acids. This sequence joins TRBV5-1 and TRBJ2-7; TRBD1 matches 8 bases. This TCR derives from a man older than 75 in good health. The sequencing sample was made of blood. For the CDR3, the DNA is TGCGCCAGCAGCATAGGGACAGGCCCCTACGAGCAGTACTTC. Translated: CASSIGTGPYEQYF.